This T cell receptor (beta chain) was sequenced in a study of blood T cell repertoires in COVID-19. The V gene end was trimmed by 5 bases and the J gene end by 8 bases; junction bases not matched to a gene: 6. Germline loops: CDR1 SEHNR, CDR2 FQNEAQ (reference sequence). CDR3 length: 15 amino acids. In the original workflow: Reference gene primer amplification yielded estimated nucleated cell counts. Sequenced by immunoSEQ multiplex PCR; TCRdb stores in-frame clones only, minus some. V, J and clone size are taken as reported in that table, and D and trimming were inferred from the DNA itself. The sample consists of roughly 150,000 clones, roughly nine tenths of them appearing once.

This chain links TRBV7-9 with TRBJ2-1, with 13 bases identical to TRBD2. The specimen was peripheral blood. The receptor was derived from an older woman with active COVID-19. CDR3 in amino acids: CASSRNGLAGDEQFF. As DNA, the CDR3 is TGTGCCAGCAGCCGAAACGGACTAGCGGGGGATGAGCAGTTCTTC.